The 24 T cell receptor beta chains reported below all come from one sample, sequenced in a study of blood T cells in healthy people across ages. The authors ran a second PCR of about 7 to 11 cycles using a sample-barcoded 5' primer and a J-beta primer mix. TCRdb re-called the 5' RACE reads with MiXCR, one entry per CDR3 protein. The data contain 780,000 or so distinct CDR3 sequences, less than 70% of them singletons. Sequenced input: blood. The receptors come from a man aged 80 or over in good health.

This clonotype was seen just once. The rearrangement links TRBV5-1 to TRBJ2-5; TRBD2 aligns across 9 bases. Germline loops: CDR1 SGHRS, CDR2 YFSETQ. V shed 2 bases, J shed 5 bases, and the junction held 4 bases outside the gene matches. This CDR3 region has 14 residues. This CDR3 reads CASSLAGGMETQYF. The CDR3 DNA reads TGCGCCAGCAGCTTAGCGGGAGGTATGGAGACCCAGTACTTC.

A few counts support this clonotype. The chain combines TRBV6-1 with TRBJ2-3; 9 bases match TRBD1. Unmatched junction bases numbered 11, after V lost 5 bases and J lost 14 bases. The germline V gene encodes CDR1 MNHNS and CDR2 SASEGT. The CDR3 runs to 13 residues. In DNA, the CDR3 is TGTGCCAGCAGTTGGACAGGGGAAAGATACGCGTATTTT. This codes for CASSWTGERYAYF.

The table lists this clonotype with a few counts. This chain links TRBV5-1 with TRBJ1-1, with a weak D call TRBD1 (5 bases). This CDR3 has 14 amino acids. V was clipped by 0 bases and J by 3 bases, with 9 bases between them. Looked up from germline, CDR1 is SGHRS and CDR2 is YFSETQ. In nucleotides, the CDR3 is TGCGCCAGCAGCTTGGCCTCAGGGCACACTGAAGCTTTCTTT. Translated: CASSLASGHTEAFF.

CDR3 in DNA: TGTGCCAGCAGCCTCCCGTTCGAGAATGAGCAGTTCTTC. It specifies CASSLPFENEQFF. This sequence joins TRBV27 and TRBJ2-1; D gene unclear. CDR3 length equals 13 residues. The ends were cut back, 6 bases at V and 7 bases at J, with 13 bases in the middle. From germline, CDR1 is MNHEY and CDR2 SMNVEV (reference sequence).

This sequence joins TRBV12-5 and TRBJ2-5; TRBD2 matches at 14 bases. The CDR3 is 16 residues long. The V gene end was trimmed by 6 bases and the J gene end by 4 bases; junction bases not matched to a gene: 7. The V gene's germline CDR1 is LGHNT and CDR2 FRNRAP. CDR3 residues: CASGHGTSGSGETQYF. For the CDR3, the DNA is TGTGCTAGTGGGCACGGGACTAGCGGGAGCGGAGAGACCCAGTACTTC.

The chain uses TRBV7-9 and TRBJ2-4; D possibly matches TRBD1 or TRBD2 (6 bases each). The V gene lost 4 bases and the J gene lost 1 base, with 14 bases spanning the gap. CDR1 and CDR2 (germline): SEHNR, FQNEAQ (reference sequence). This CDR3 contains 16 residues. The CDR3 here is CASSSNGGEAKNIQYF. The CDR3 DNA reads TGTGCCAGCAGCTCAAACGGGGGCGAGGCCAAAAACATTCAGTACTTC.

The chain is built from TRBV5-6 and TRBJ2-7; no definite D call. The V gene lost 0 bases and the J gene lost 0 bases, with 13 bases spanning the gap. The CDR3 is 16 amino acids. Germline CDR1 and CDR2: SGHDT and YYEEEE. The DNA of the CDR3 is TGTGCCAGCAGCTTGGCTTTGGCGCTAAGCTCCTACGAGCAGTACTTC. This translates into CASSLALALSSYEQYF.

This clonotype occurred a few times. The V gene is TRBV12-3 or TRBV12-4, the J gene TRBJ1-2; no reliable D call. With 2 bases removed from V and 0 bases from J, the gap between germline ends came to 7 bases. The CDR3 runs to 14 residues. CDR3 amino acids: CASSLYPANYGYTF. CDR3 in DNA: TGTGCCAGCAGTTTATATCCAGCTAACTATGGCTACACCTTC.

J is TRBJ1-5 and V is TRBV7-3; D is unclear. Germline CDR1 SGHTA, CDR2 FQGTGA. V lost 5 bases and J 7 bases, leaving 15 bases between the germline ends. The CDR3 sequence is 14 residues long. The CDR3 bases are TGTGCCAGCAGCCCCGGGAGGGAAGGACAGCCCCAGCATTTT. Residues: CASSPGREGQPQHF.

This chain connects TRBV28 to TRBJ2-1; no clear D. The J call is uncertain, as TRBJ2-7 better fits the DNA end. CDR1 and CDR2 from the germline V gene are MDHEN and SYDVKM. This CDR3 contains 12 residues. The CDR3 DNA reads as TGTGCCGGCTCCGGCAACTACAATGAGCAGTACTTC. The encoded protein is CAGSGNYNEQYF.

CDR3 protein: CASSSTKQGKHRYAYF. CDR3 sequence (DNA): TGTGCCAGCAGCTCTACTAAACAGGGGAAGCACAGATACGCGTATTTT. The gene calls are TRBV11-2 and TRBJ2-3, with 7 bases identical to TRBD1. This CDR3 contains 16 residues. CDR1 and CDR2 from the germline V gene are SGHAT and FQNNGV. V trimming: 4 bases; J trimming: 14 bases; junction bases outside the gene matches: 21.

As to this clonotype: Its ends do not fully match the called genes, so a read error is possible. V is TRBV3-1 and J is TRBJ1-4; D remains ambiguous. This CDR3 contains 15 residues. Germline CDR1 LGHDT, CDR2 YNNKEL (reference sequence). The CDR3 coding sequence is TGTACCAGCAGCCCCTATTGGGGTTCCTCCGAAAAACTGTTTTTT. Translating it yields CTSSPYWGSSEKLFF. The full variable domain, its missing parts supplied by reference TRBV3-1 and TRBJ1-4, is DTAVSQTPKYLVTQMGNDKSIKCEQNLGHDTMYWYKQDSKKFLKIMFSYNNKELIINETVPNRFSPKSPDKAHLNLHINSLELGDSAVYFCTSSPYWGSSEKLFFGSGTQLSVL.

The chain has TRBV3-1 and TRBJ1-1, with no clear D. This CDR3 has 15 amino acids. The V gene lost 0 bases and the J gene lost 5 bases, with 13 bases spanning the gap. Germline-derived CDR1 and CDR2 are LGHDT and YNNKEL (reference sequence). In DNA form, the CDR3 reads TGTGCCAGCAGCCAAGATCGGTATTCTGGAACTGAAGCTTTCTTT. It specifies CASSQDRYSGTEAFF.

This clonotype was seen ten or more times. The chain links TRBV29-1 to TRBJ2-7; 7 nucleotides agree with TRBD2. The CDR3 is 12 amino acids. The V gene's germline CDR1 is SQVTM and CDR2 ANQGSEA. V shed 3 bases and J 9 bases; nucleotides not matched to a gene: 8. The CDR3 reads CSVEREGGAQYF. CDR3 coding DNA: TGCAGCGTTGAGAGGGAGGGCGGCGCGCAGTACTTC.

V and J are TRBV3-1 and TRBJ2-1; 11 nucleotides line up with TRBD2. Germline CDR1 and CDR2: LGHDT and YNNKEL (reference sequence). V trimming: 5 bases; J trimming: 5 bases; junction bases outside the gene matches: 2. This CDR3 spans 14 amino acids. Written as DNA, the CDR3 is TGTGCCAGCAGCAATAGCGGGAGGGACAATGAGCAGTTCTTC. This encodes CASSNSGRDNEQFF.

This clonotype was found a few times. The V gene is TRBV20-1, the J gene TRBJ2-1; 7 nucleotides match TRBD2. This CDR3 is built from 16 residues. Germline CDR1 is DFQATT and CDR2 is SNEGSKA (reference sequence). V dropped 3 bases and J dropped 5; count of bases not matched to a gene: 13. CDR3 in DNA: TGCAGTGCTAGGGTATCACCAGGGAGGGGAAACAATGAGCAGTTCTTC. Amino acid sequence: CSARVSPGRGNNEQFF.

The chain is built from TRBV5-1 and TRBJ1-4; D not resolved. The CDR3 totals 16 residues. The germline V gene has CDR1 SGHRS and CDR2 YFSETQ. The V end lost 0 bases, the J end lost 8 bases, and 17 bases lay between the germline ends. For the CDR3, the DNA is TGCGCCAGCAGCTTGGTTAGCCCCGGGGAAGAAGAAAAACTGTTTTTT. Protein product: CASSLVSPGEEEKLFF.

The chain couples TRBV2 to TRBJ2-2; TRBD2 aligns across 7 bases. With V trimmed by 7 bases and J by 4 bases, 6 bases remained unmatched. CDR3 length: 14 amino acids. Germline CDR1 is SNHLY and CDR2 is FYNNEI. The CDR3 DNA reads TGTGCCAGCACGCGCGGGAGATCCACCGGGGAGCTGTTTTTT. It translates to CASTRGRSTGELFF.

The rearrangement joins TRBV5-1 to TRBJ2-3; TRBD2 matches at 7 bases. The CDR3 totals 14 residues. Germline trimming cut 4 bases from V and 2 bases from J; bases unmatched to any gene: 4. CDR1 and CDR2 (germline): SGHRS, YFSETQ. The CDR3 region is CASSQAGPTDTQYF. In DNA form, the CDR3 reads TGCGCCAGCAGCCAAGCGGGGCCCACAGATACGCAGTATTTT.

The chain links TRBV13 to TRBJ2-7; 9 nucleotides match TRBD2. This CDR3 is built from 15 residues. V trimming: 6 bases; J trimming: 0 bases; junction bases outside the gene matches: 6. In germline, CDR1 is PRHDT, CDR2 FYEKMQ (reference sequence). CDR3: CASSRAGGSSYEQYF. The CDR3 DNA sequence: TGTGCCAGCAGTCGGGCGGGAGGGAGCTCCTACGAGCAGTACTTC.

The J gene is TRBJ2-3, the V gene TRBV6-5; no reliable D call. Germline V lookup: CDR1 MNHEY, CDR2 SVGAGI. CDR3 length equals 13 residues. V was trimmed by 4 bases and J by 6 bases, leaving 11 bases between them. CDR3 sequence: CASSSLDRDTQYF. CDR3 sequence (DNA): TGTGCCAGCAGTTCCCTTGATCGGGATACGCAGTATTTT.

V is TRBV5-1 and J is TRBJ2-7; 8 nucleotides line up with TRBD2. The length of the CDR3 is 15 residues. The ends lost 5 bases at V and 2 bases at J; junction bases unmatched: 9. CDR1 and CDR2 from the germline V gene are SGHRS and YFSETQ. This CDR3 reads CASREEAGVTYEQYF. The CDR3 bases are TGCGCCAGCAGAGAGGAAGCGGGAGTGACCTACGAGCAGTACTTC.

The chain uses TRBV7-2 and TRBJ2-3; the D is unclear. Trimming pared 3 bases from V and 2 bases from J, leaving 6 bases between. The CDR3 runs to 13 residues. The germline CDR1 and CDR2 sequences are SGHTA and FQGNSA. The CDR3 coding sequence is TGTGCCAGCAGCTTGGAAATCACAGATACGCAGTATTTT. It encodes CASSLEITDTQYF.

The CDR3 DNA is TGTGCCAGCAGCTTGGCAACAGGCCTAACCTACGAGCAGTACTTC. This translates into CASSLATGLTYEQYF. V is TRBV5-8 and J is TRBJ2-7; D perhaps matches TRBD1 (5 bases). Trimming left V 0 bases short and J 2 bases short, with 12 bases between. The CDR3 covers 15 residues. Germline V gives CDR1 SGHTS, CDR2 YDEGEE.